This T cell receptor (beta chain) comes out of a study of CD8 T cells in Susac syndrome. Random hexamers were used to reverse transcribe an amount of about 0.45 to 1 ug RNA. Across 54 Vbeta and 13 Jbeta, immunoSEQ multiplex PCR amplified TCR beta CDR3. Each CDR3 protein is one row after TCRdb ran MiXCR on the immunoSEQ multiplex PCR reads. The sample holds 150,000 to 200,000 distinct CDR3 sequences; approximately 95% are singletons and the top ten take about 0.1%. Per the germline V gene, CDR1 is SNHLY and CDR2 is FYNNEI. The V gene end was trimmed by 5 bases and the J gene end by 0 bases; junction bases not matched to a gene: 2. This CDR3 comprises 15 residues.

The rearrangement uses TRBV2 and TRBJ1-3, with TRBD1 matching 9 bases. The sample comprised CD4+ T cells from PBMCs. The clonotype originates from a human donor with multiple sclerosis. In nucleotides, the CDR3 is TGTGCCAGCAGTCCACAGGGGGCCTCTGGAAACACCATATATTTT. Amino acids: CASSPQGASGNTIYF. The complete variable domain, with remaining parts taken from reference TRBV2 and TRBJ1-3, reads EPEVTQTPSHQVTQMGQEVILRCVPISNHLYFYWYRQILGQKVEFLVSFYNNEISEKSEIFDDQFSVERPDGSNFTLKIRSTKLEDSAMYFCASSPQGASGNTIYFGEGSWLTVV.